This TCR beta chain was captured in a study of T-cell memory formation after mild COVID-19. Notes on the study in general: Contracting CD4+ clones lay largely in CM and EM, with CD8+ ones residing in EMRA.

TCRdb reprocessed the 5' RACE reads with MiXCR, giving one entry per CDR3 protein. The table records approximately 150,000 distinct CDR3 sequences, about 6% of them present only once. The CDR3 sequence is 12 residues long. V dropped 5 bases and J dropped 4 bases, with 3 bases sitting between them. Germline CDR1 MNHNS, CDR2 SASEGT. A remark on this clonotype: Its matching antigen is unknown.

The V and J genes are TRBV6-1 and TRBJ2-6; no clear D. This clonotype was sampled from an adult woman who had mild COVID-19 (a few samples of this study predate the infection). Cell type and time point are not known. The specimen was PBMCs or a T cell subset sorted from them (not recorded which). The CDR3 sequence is CASSRGANVLTF. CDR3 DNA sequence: TGTGCCAGCAGTCGAGGGGCCAACGTCCTGACTTTC.